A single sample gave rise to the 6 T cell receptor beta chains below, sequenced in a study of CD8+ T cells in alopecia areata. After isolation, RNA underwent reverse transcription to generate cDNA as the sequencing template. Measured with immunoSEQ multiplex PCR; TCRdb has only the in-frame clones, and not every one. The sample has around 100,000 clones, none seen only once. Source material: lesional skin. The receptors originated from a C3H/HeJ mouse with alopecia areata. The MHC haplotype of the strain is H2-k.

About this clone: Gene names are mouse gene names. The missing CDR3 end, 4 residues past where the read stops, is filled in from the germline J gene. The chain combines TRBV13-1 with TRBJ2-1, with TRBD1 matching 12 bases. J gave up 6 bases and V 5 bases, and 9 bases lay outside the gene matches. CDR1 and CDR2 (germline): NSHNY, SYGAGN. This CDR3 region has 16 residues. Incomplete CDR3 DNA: TGTGCCAGCAGACCGCTCCGGGACAGGGGGCCTGCT. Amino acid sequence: CASRPLRDRGPA. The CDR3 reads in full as CASRPLRDRGPAEQFF.

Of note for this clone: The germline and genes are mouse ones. The DNA read from the CDR3 is TGTGCCAGCAGTGCCTGGGACAGTGCAAACACA. Protein sequence: CASSAWDSANT. The full-length CDR3 reads as CASSAWDSANTEVFF. The V call is TRBV13-3, the J call TRBJ1-1, with 7 bases that match TRBD1. Coverage ceases 4 residues before the CDR3 finishes, and the germline J gene fills in the end. Germline V CDR1 and CDR2: NNHDY, SYVADS. With V trimmed by 3 bases and J by 0 bases, 5 bases remained unmatched. The CDR3 sequence is 15 residues long.

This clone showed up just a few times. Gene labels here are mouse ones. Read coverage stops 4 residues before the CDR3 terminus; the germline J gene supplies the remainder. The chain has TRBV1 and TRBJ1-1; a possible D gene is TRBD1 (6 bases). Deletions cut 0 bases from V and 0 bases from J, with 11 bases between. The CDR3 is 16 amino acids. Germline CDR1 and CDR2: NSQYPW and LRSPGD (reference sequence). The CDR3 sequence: CTCSAEAQGSNTEVFF. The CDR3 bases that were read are TGCACCTGCAGTGCAGAGGCCCAGGGGTCAAACACA.

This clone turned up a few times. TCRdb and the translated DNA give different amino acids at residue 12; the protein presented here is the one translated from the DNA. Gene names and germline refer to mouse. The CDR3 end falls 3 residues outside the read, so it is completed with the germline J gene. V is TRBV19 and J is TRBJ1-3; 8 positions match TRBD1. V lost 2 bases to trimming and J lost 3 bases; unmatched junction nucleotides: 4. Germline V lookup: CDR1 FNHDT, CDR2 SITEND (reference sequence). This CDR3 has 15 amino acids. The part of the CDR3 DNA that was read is TGTGCCAGCAGTATCCAGGGGGCTTTTGGAAATACG. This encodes CASSIQGAFGNT. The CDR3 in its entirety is CASSIQGAFGNTLYF. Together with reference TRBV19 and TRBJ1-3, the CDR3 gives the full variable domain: GGIITQTPKFLIGQEGQKLTLKCQQNFNHDTMYWYRQDSGKGLRLIYYSITENDLQKGDLSEGYDASREKKSSFSLTVTSAQKNEMAVFLCASSIQGAFGNTLYFGEGSRLIVV.

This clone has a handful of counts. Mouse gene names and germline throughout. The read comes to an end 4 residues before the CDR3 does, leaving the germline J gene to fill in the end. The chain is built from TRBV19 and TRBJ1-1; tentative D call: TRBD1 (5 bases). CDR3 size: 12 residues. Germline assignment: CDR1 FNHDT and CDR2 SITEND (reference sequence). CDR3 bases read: TGTGCCAGCTGTCCAGACAGAACA. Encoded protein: CASCPDRT. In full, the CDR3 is CASCPDRTEVFF.

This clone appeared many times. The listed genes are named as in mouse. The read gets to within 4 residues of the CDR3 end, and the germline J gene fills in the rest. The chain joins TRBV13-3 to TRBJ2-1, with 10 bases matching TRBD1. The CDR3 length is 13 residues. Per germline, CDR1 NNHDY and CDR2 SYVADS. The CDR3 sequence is CASNPGQGAEQFF. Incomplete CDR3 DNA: TGTGCCAGCAACCCGGGACAGGGGGCT.